These 17 T cell receptor beta chains were all obtained from the same sample, sequenced in a study of T cell changes during pregnancy in multiple sclerosis. Profiling relied on immunoSEQ multiplex PCR, and the TCRdb table lists in-frame clones only, not all of them. The sample includes fewer than 85,000 clones, over 80% seen only once; the top ten take roughly 2.8%. The sequencing here drew on peripheral blood, taken in the third trimester of pregnancy. The source is a female donor in good health, enrolled as a control in a pregnancy study.

The rearrangement uses TRBV29-1 and TRBJ2-7, with 11 nucleotides matching TRBD2. Per germline, CDR1 SQVTM and CDR2 ANQGSEA. The length of the CDR3 is 15 residues. V dropped 3 bases and J dropped 12; count of bases not matched to a gene: 16. The CDR3: CSVEDHGASGRSRYF. The DNA of the CDR3 is TGCAGCGTTGAGGATCACGGGGCTAGCGGGAGGAGCAGGTACTTC.

The chain joins TRBV11-2 to TRBJ2-7; D is unclear. CDR1 and CDR2 from the germline V gene are SGHAT and FQNNGV. This CDR3 is 14 amino acids long. Trimming pared 1 base from V and 4 bases from J, leaving 11 bases between. CDR3 DNA: TGTGCCAGCAGCTTAGGCAGTTCACAATACGAGCAGTACTTC. Its protein is CASSLGSSQYEQYF.

For the CDR3, the DNA is TGTGCCAGCAGGGGACAGCATAATGAAAAACTGTTTTTT. Translating gives CASRGQHNEKLFF. The V gene is TRBV5-6, the J gene TRBJ1-4; 7 positions match TRBD1. The CDR3 length is 13 residues. Germline values: CDR1 SGHDT, CDR2 YYEEEE. The trim removed 5 bases at V and 4 bases at J, leaving 2 bases unmatched.

CDR3 coding DNA: TGTGCCAGCAGCAAAGTGGGGACAGGTTTTTCTGGAAACACCATATATTTT. As protein: CASSKVGTGFSGNTIYF. This chain connects TRBV21-1 to TRBJ1-3; the table's D call of TRBD1 was not tested on the DNA. TRBV21-1 is a known pseudogene. This CDR3 contains 17 residues.

This clone was seen once. This chain connects TRBV19 to TRBJ1-5, with D maybe TRBD1 (6 bases). CDR1 and CDR2 from the germline V gene are LNHDA and SQIVND (reference sequence). The CDR3 is made up of 17 amino acids. Between the trimmed V and J ends, which lost 1 base and 3 bases, there was a span of 16 bases. The CDR3 DNA reads TGTGCCAGTAGTATAGTCCGATTCCAGGGGACCAATCAGCCCCAGCATTTT. Residues: CASSIVRFQGTNQPQHF.

The chain couples TRBV19 to TRBJ1-1; D uncertain. The CDR3 is 14 residues long. The germline V gene encodes CDR1 LNHDA and CDR2 SQIVND (reference sequence). Deletions cut 1 base from V and 4 bases from J, with 10 bases between. As DNA, the CDR3 is TGTGCCAGTAGTATAGGAGGGTACGGCACTGAAGCTTTCTTT. It yields the protein CASSIGGYGTEAFF.

The chain couples TRBV7-9 to TRBJ2-3; 10 bases agree with TRBD2. The germline V gene has CDR1 SEHNR and CDR2 FQNEAQ (reference sequence). J lost 2 bases, V lost 4 bases, and 9 bases had no gene match. The CDR3 extends over 17 amino acids. DNA of the CDR3: TGTGCCAGCAGCTCCAATCTAGCGGGAGAATTCACAGATACGCAGTATTTT. It yields the protein CASSSNLAGEFTDTQYF.

V usage is TRBV27 and J usage is TRBJ2-1; D not resolved. Looked up from germline, CDR1 is MNHEY and CDR2 is SMNVEV (reference sequence). The CDR3 is 13 residues long. The V end lost 1 base, the J end lost 10 bases, and 11 bases lay between the germline ends. For the CDR3, the DNA is TGTGCCAGCAGTTTATTTCGGGTCGGAGAGCAGTTCTTC. It translates to CASSLFRVGEQFF.

The genes are TRBV7-2 and TRBJ2-7; D remains ambiguous. V was trimmed by 5 bases and J by 3 bases, leaving 14 bases between them. Germline loops: CDR1 SGHTA, CDR2 FQGNSA. CDR3 length: 14 residues. The CDR3: CASSRVTKNYEQYF. In DNA form, the CDR3 reads TGTGCCAGCAGCCGCGTTACTAAGAACTACGAGCAGTACTTC.

The genes are TRBV28 and TRBJ2-5; D unresolved. CDR1 and CDR2 (germline): MDHEN, SYDVKM. The CDR3 extends over 13 amino acids. Trimming took off 2 bases at V and 1 base at J, with 5 bases between the two ends. The CDR3 bases are TGTGCCAGCAGTTTAAATAGCCAAGAGACCCAGTACTTC. Protein product: CASSLNSQETQYF.

Here the CDR3 DNA reads TGTGCCAGCAGCATCAGCGGGGGGGCCTGGGAGCAGTTCTTC. Translated, it gives CASSISGGAWEQFF. The V call is TRBV28, the J call TRBJ2-1; 10 positions match TRBD2. Germline trimming cut 6 bases from V and 10 bases from J; bases unmatched to any gene: 9. The CDR3 extends over 14 amino acids. CDR1 MDHEN and CDR2 SYDVKM come from the germline V gene.

Regarding this clone: The DNA is left out, because the CDR3 cannot be placed on it with certainty; the CDR3 is given as TCRdb lists it. The chain has TRBV5-1 and TRBJ1-3; the table's TRBD1 call for D was not verified on the DNA. The CDR3 sequence runs 16 residues, both termini included. The V gene's germline CDR1 is SGHRS and CDR2 YFSETQ. The CDR3 loop reads CASSPTAGQSGTPYIF.

The V call is TRBV19, the J call TRBJ2-3, with D unresolved. Germline V gene data show CDR1 as LNHDA and CDR2 as SQIVND (reference sequence). The CDR3 covers 13 residues. The V gene lost 5 bases and the J gene lost 3 bases, with 9 bases spanning the gap. CDR3: CASSSTRTDTQYF. In DNA form, the CDR3 reads TGTGCCAGTAGTTCAACTCGGACAGATACGCAGTATTTT.

The chain combines TRBV11-1 with TRBJ2-3; TRBD1 matches at 7 bases. V lost 5 bases to trimming and J lost 6 bases; unmatched junction nucleotides: 8. This CDR3 region has 14 residues. The V gene's germline CDR1 is SGHAT and CDR2 FQDESV (reference sequence). The CDR3 nucleotides read TGTGCCAGCAGCCCGGCCACAGGGGTCGATACGCAGTATTTT. Translation: CASSPATGVDTQYF.

V is TRBV11-2 and J is TRBJ2-7; unclear D gene. The germline V and J ends were trimmed by 0 bases and 0 bases, with 9 bases remaining between them. The germline V gene encodes CDR1 SGHAT and CDR2 FQNNGV. This CDR3 is 15 amino acids long. CDR3 in amino acids: CASSLEAVSSYEQYF. The CDR3 DNA reads TGTGCCAGCAGCTTAGAGGCGGTTAGCTCCTACGAGCAGTACTTC.

V usage is TRBV28 and J usage is TRBJ2-3, with D possibly being TRBD2 (5 bases). CDR3 length: 14 residues. The germline V gene encodes CDR1 MDHEN and CDR2 SYDVKM. V lost 6 bases and J lost 4, with 14 bases in between. The CDR3 here is CASSQRSSPDTQYF. The DNA of the CDR3 is TGTGCCAGCAGCCAACGCTCTAGCCCAGATACGCAGTATTTT.

V gene TRBV5-1 combines with J gene TRBJ2-2, with D perhaps matching TRBD2 (5 bases). This CDR3 region has 13 residues. The V and J ends lost 4 bases and 7 bases respectively, with 11 bases between them. Germline lookup yields CDR1 SGHRS and CDR2 YFSETQ. In nucleotides, the CDR3 is TGCGCCAGCAGCCTAGCTTTCGACGGGGAGCTGTTTTTT. It is translated as CASSLAFDGELFF.